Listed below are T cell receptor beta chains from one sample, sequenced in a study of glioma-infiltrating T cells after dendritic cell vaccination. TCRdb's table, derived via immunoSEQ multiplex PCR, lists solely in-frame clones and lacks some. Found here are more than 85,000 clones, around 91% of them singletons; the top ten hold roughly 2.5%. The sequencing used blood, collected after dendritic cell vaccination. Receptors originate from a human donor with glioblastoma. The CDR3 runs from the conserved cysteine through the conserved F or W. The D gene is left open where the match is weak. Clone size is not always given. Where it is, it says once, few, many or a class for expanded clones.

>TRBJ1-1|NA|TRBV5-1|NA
TGCGCCAGCAGCTTGGCACAGACGAACACTGAAGCTTTCTTT
CASSLAQTNTEAFF
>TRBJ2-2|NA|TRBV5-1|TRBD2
TGCGCCAGCAGCTTGTGGCCTAGCGGGAGTGGGGCTCCCGGGGAGCTGTTTTTT
CASSLWPSGSGAPGELFF
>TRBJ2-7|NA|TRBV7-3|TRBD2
TGTGCCAGCAGCTTCCGGGGGGGACTAGCCTACGAGCAGTACTTC
CASSFRGGLAYEQYF
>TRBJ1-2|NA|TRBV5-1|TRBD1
TGCGCCAGCAGCTTGATGACAGGGAATTTCGTTGACTACACCTTC
CASSLMTGNFVDYTF
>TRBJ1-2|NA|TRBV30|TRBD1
TGTGCCTGGGAAGGGGGCGGAGGCCGCCATGGCTACACCTTC
CAWEGGGGRHGYTF
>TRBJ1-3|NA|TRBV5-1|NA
TGCGCCAGCAGCTTGGCCGCAGGGCCAACTGGAAACACCATATATTTT
CASSLAAGPTGNTIYF
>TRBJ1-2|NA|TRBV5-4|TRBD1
TGTGCCAGCAGCTCGAAGTCCGGGACAGCCTATGGTGGCTACACCTTC
CASSSKSGTAYGGYTF
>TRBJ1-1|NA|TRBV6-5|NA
TGTGCCAGCATAGTCAACGGTGCCACTGAAGCTTTCTTT
CASIVNGATEAFF
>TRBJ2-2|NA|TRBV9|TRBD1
TGTGCCAGCAGCGTAGCATCTACAGGGGGCTCTTTCGGGGAGCTGTTTTTT
CASSVASTGGSFGELFF
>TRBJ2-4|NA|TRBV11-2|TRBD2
TGTGCCAGCAGCTCACCCCCCGGGAGGGCCTCTCAGAGAAACATTCAGTACTTC
CASSSPPGRASQRNIQYF
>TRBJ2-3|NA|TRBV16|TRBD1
TGTGCCAGCAGCCGGGACAGGGGAGGAGATACGCAGTATTTT
CASSRDRGGDTQYF
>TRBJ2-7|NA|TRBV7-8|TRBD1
TGTGCCAGCACCGAGACCGGGACAGAGGGCTACGAGCAGTACTTC
CASTETGTEGYEQYF
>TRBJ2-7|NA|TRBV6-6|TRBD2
TGTGCCAGCAGTTACTCGAACCTAGCGGGGTATGAGCAGTACTTC
CASSYSNLAGYEQYF
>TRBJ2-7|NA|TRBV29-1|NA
TGCAGCGTTGGGCAGGGAAGATTCTACGAGCAGTACTTC
CSVGQGRFYEQYF
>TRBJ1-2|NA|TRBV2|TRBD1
TGTGCCAGCAGGCTACAGGGGTTCTATGGCTACACCTTC
CASRLQGFYGYTF
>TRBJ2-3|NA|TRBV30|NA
TGTGCCTGGAGTGTAGGGGTCGGGTCGGGCACAGATACGCAGTATTTT
CAWSVGVGSGTDTQYF
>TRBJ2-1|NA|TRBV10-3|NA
TGTGCCATCAGTGTCACAGGGAATTACAATGAGCAGTTCTTC
CAISVTGNYNEQFF
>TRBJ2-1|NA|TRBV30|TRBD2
TGTGCCTGGAACATGGGACTAGCGGGAGAATCTGAGCAGTTCTTC
CAWNMGLAGESEQFF
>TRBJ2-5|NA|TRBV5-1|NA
TGCGCCAGCAGCTTGGTCGGGGGTAGAGAGACCCAGTACTTC
CASSLVGGRETQYF
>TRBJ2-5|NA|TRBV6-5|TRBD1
TGTGCCAGCAGTTACTCCAGGGGGACGGGAGAGACCCAGTACTTC
CASSYSRGTGETQYF
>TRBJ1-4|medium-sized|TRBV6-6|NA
TGTGCCAGCAGTTACTCGGAGGGTCGGGAAAAACTGTTTTTT
CASSYSEGREKLFF
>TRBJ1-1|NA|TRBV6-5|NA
TGTGCCAGTTGTGCAACAGAACAAATTCTCACTGAAGCTTTCTTT
CASCATEQILTEAFF
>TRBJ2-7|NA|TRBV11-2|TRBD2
TGTGCCAGCAGCTTAGGAGGCGGGGGGAACTACGAGCAGTACTTC
CASSLGGGGNYEQYF
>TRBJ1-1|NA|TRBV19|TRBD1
TGTGCCAGTAGTCGGGGGGGGACAGTAGAAGCTTTCTTT
CASSRGGTVEAFF
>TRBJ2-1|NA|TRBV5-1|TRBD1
TGCGCCAGCAGCTTGGTCGGACAGGGAAACTACAATGAGCAGTTCTTC
CASSLVGQGNYNEQFF
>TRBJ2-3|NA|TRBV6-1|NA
TGTGCCAGCCTAAGACAGGGCGGGGCAGATACGCAGTATTTT
CASLRQGGADTQYF
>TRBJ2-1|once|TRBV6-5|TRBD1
TGTGCCAGCAGCCCCGACAGGGGAACTTACAATGAGCAGTTCTTC
CASSPDRGTYNEQFF
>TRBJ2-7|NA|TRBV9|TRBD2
TGTGCCAGCAGCGGACAGAGCGGGAGGGCCTCCTACGAGCAGTACTTC
CASSGQSGRASYEQYF
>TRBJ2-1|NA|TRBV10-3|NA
TGTGCCATCAGTGAGCCCACCTACAATGAGCAGTTCTTC
CAISEPTYNEQFF
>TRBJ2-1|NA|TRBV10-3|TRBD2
TGTGCCATCAGGGGGACTAGCGGGTTCGAGAGCGCCTACAATGAGCAGTTCTTC
CAIRGTSGFESAYNEQFF
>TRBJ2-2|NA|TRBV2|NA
TGTGCCAGCACTCCCCTGACAGGCGCCAACACCGGGGAGCTGTTTTTT
CASTPLTGANTGELFF
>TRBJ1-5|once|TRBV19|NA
TGTGCCAGTAGTATTGCGGGGGATTGGGGCAATCAGCCCCAGCATTTT
CASSIAGDWGNQPQHF
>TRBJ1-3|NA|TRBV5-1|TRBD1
TGCGCCAGCAGCTTACAGGGGTCTGGAAACACCATATATTTT
CASSLQGSGNTIYF
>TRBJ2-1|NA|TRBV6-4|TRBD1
TGTGCCAGCAGTGACCGGCAGGGGGATAGCGATGAGCAGTTCTTC
CASSDRQGDSDEQFF
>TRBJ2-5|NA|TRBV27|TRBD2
TGTGCCAGCAGGCTTCTTGCGGGGGTGAAAGAGACCCAGTACTTC
CASRLLAGVKETQYF
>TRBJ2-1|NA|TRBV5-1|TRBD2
TGCGCCAGCAGCCAATTGACTAGCGGGGGCCTTACATCCTACAATGAGCAGTTCTTC
CASSQLTSGGLTSYNEQFF
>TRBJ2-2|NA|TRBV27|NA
TGTGCCAGCAGTTCCCAGGGGGAGCTGTTTTTT
CASSSQGELFF
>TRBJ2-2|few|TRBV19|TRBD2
TGTGCCAGTACTCGGACTAGCCAGAACACCGGGGAGCTGTTTTTT
CASTRTSQNTGELFF
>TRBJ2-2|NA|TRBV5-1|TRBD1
TGCGCCAGCAGTACGGGACAGGGTGGCCCCGGGGAGCTGTTTTTT
CASSTGQGGPGELFF
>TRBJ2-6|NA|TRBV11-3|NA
TGTGCCAGCAGTCGGGTAGCTGGGGCCAACGTCCTGACTTTC
CASSRVAGANVLTF
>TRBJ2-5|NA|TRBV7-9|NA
TGTGCCAGCAGCTTAGTTCCTAGCGCAAAGCTTCAAGAGACCCAGTACTTC
CASSLVPSAKLQETQYF
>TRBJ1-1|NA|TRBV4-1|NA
TGCGCCAGCAGCCACCCGGACAGCCCGAACACTGAAGCTTTCTTT
CASSHPDSPNTEAFF
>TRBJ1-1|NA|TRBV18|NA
TGTGCCAGCTCACCAAATTGGGACAAGAACACTGAAGCTTTCTTT
CASSPNWDKNTEAFF
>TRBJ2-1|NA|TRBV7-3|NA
TGTGCCAGCAGTTTTGACCCGGACTTCTCCTACAATGAGCAGTTCTTC
CASSFDPDFSYNEQFF
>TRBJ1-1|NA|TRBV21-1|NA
TGTGCCAGCAGCAAAGGTGGGGACAGGGAGCTAAACACTGAAGCTTTCTTT
CASSKGGDRELNTEAFF
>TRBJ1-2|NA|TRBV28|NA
TGTGCCAGCAGTGCTACCGACAGGTTTAACTATGGCTACACCTTC
CASSATDRFNYGYTF
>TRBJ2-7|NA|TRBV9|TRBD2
TGTGCCAGCAGTAGCGGGGGCGCCTCCTACGAGCAGTACTTC
CASSSGGASYEQYF
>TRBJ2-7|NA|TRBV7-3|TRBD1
TGTGCCAGCAGCACCGCGGGACAGGACGTCTCCTACGAGCAGTACTTC
CASSTAGQDVSYEQYF
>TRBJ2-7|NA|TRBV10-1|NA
TGCGCCAGCAGTGAGTCTTCAGCGGGCAGCTACGAGCAGTACTTC
CASSESSAGSYEQYF
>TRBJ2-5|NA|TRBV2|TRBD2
TGTGCCAGCAGTCCGGGACTAGCGGGAGGGTCGGAGACCCAGTACTTC
CASSPGLAGGSETQYF
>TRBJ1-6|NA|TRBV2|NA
TGTGCCAGCAGCCGGACAGATTCACCCCTCCACTTT
CASSRTDSPLHF
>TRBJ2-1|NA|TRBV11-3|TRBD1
TGTGCCAGCAGCTGGGCTGGGACAGGGTACAATGAGCAGTTCTTC
CASSWAGTGYNEQFF
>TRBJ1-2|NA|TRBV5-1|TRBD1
TGCGCCAGCAGCCAACGACAGGGAAACTATGGCTACACCTTC
CASSQRQGNYGYTF
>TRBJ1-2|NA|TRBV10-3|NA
TGTGCCATCAGTGAAGGGACAAGACATGGAAGTGGCTACACCTTC
CAISEGTRHGSGYTF
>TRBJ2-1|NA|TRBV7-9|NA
TGTGCCAGCAGCCCTCGAGGCGGTAATGAGCAGTTCTTC
CASSPRGGNEQFF
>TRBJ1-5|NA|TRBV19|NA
TGTGCCAGTGGGGTGGGACATAGCAATCAGCCCCAGCATTTT
CASGVGHSNQPQHF
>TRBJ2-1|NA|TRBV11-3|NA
TGTGCCAGCAGTTTTGGGGGGAGGCTTGGTTGGGATGAGCAGTTCTTC
CASSFGGRLGWDEQFF